The following is a T cell receptor (beta chain) sequence with its context. Its antigen is not identified. Constant-segment primers served in 5'RACE that generated TCR alpha and TCR beta cDNA libraries bearing sample barcodes and UMIs. TCRdb passed the 5' RACE reads through MiXCR, listing each CDR3 protein once. The sample consists of under 150,000 distinct CDR3 sequences, roughly 20% of them appearing once. This record belongs to a study of T-cell memory formation after mild COVID-19. CDR1 and CDR2 from the germline V gene are DFQATT and SNEGSKA (reference sequence). The germline V and J ends were trimmed by 5 bases and 8 bases, with 12 bases remaining between them. The CDR3 is 12 residues long. Study-wide points: The main location of contracting CD4+ clones was CM and EM, and that of contracting CD8+ clones was EMRA. CD4/CD8 balance characterized clones contracting day 15 to 85, and CD4+ skew characterized later expanders. Several responding clones turned up in pre-infection memory, indicating that cross-reactive memory may have taken part.

The J gene is TRBJ2-2, the V gene TRBV20-1; D call uncertain. The sequencing input was PBMCs or a T cell subset sorted from them (not recorded which). This TCR was recovered from a man aged 18 to 30 who had mild COVID-19 (a few samples of this study predate the infection). Cell type and time point are not known. The CDR3 spells CSARSPPGELFF. CDR3 in DNA: TGCAGTGCTCGTTCCCCCCCTGGGGAGCTGTTTTTT.